What follows describes a single T cell receptor beta chain. This sample is drawn from a study of blood T cells in healthy people across ages. On the study more broadly: When template switching was applied, about one barcoded beta molecule was captured per two T cells.

The amount of total RNA extracted per sample was at least 6 micrograms. The CDR3 sequence is 16 residues long. V lost 5 bases to trimming and J lost 11 bases; unmatched junction nucleotides: 20. Germline CDR1 and CDR2: SGHRS and YFSETQ. Through a sample-barcoded 5' primer and a J-beta primer mix, a second PCR was run for roughly 6 to 12 cycles. Every molecule of cDNA carried a tag from a template-switch adaptor with 12 random nucleotides. Any given sample supplied a minimum of 3 million CDR3-containing paired-end reads. TCRdb re-analysed the 5' RACE reads in MiXCR, keeping a single row per CDR3 protein. Among fewer than 700,000 distinct CDR3 sequences listed, roughly two fifths were seen once.

V gene TRBV5-1 combines with J gene TRBJ2-5; 8 bases align to TRBD2. The sample comprised blood. The receptor's source is a man at least 80 years old in good health. Here the CDR3 reads CASRAGGKGPYNEQYF. Here the CDR3 DNA reads TGCGCCAGCAGGGCGGGGGGCAAGGGCCCCTACAATGAGCAGTACTTC.